The 5 T cell receptor beta chains reported below all come from one sample, sequenced in a study of beta chain features in type 1 diabetes. The study's findings and limits: TCRB CDR3s from Type 1 diabetes patients were moderately but significantly shorter in all four CD4+ subsets.

These receptors are not linked to any known antigen. Reverse transcribing all isolated RNA meant expressed TCRB transcripts were sequenced. Generated by immunoSEQ multiplex PCR, the TCRdb table keeps only in-frame clones and is missing some. Here the sample spans about 240,000 clones, about 14% being singletons. Specimen: naive CD4+ T cells from blood. These receptors originate from a man in his thirties or forties with type 1 diabetes.

The chain couples TRBV19 to TRBJ1-2; D might be TRBD1 (5 bases). V gave up 10 bases and J gave up 8 bases, with 20 bases separating them. The CDR3 runs to 13 residues. Looked up from germline, CDR1 is LNHDA and CDR2 is SQIVND (reference sequence). CDR3 region: CATSSTGSDGYTF. CDR3 sequence (DNA): TGTGCCACCTCCTCCACAGGTAGTGACGGCTACACCTTC.

The chain links TRBV4-1 to TRBJ1-1; 8 bases are shared with TRBD1. The CDR3 spans 17 residues. Trimming took 2 bases from V and 3 from J; bases not matched to a gene: 11. From germline, CDR1 is MGHRA and CDR2 YSYEKL. The CDR3 DNA sequence: TGCGCCAGCAGCCAACCACGACAGGGGTCGAAGGACACTGAAGCTTTCTTT. This sequence encodes CASSQPRQGSKDTEAFF.

The V call is TRBV4-2, the J call TRBJ2-3, with D possibly being TRBD2 (6 bases). The CDR3 has 16 amino acids. Looked up from germline, CDR1 is LGHNA and CDR2 is YNFKEQ. Trimming left V 4 bases short and J 2 bases short, with 16 bases between. The CDR3 nucleotides are TGTGCCAGCAGCCCCAGGGAGGCCCCCATCACAGATACGCAGTATTTT. Protein sequence: CASSPREAPITDTQYF.

This clone was counted a few times. This chain links TRBV11-2 with TRBJ1-2, with D perhaps TRBD1 (5 bases). Trimming pared 1 base from V and 6 bases from J, leaving 6 bases between. The CDR3 has 12 amino acids. CDR1 and CDR2 from the germline V gene are SGHAT and FQNNGV. The DNA of the CDR3 is TGTGCCAGCAGCTTAGTGGACAATGGCTACACCTTC. It encodes CASSLVDNGYTF.

The chain has TRBV5-4 and TRBJ1-6, with 7 bases aligning to TRBD1. The CDR3 runs to 16 residues. Germline V gene data show CDR1 as SGHNT and CDR2 as YYREEE (reference sequence). The trim removed 3 bases at V and 7 bases at J, leaving 10 bases unmatched. CDR3 bases: TGTGCCAGCAGCTCTTTTGACAGGGAAGCCAATTCACCCCTCCACTTT. Translation: CASSSFDREANSPLHF.